This TCR beta chain is from a study of blood T cell repertoires in COVID-19. CDR3 length: 14 residues. Clones were sequenced by immunoSEQ multiplex PCR, and TCRdb holds only the in-frame ones, with some missing. The table lists some 290,000 clones, roughly 90% of them singletons, with roughly 2.1% in the top ten. J is TRBJ2-1 and V is TRBV21-1; the table gives TRBD2 as D, unverified against the DNA. TRBV21-1 is shown as a pseudogene. This clonotype was obtained from a woman in her thirties or forties with acute COVID-19. Source material: PBMCs or T cells enriched from blood (not recorded which). CDR3 nucleotides: TGTGCCAAATTCAGGAGCGGGGGCTACAATGAGCAGTTCTTC. It yields the protein CAKFRSGGYNEQFF.